Listed here is a single T cell receptor beta chain. These data belong to a study of blood T cell repertoires in COVID-19. Study in general: Samples came from the United States, Italy and Spain, spanning acute and convalescent COVID-19.

The J segment lost 4 bases and the V segment lost 0 bases, leaving 2 bases of the junction unmatched. This CDR3 region has 14 residues. Germline V gives CDR1 SGHNT, CDR2 YYREEE (reference sequence). Original analysis: The assay estimated nucleated cells by amplifying reference gene primers. Sequenced by immunoSEQ multiplex PCR; TCRdb stores in-frame clones only, minus some. V, J and clone size derive from that table, while D and trimming were established from the DNA sequence. The sample holds 200,000 to 250,000 clones, nearly 85% seen once. V gene TRBV5-4 combines with J gene TRBJ2-3; 7 bases fit TRBD2. Sequenced input: peripheral blood. This receptor was identified in a woman in her twenties or thirties with COVID-19, enrolled during active disease. The CDR3, as DNA: TGTGCCAGCAGCTTGGGCGGGAGTGCAGATACGCAGTATTTT. Protein: CASSLGGSADTQYF.